Reported below is one T cell receptor beta chain. What CD8 memory combined were CD45RO+ cells and CCR7-negative CD45RA+ TemRA cells. In the source study's methods: ImmunoSEQ output lacked quality scores and full-length reads, limiting matched filtering. Sequencing used immunoSEQ multiplex PCR; TCRdb keeps in-frame clones, though not all of them. That table is the source of V, J and clone size, and D and trimming were worked out from the DNA. The sample shows under 350,000 clones, around 86% of them seen only once. Germline-derived CDR1 and CDR2 are ENHRY and SYGVKD. CDR3 length: 17 residues. V lost 0 bases, J lost 2 bases, and 6 bases stayed unmatched. These data originate in a study of shared clonotypes between healthy human individuals.

This TCR derives from a man aged 18 to 30 in good health. V is TRBV10-3 and J is TRBJ2-2, with 7 nucleotides matching TRBD1. Material: memory CD8+ T cells sorted from blood. Subset described: CD45RO+ cells pooled with CCR7-negative TemRA cells. The CDR3 DNA follows: TGTGCCATCAGTGAGTCAAGGACAGGCCGTAACACCGGGGAGCTGTTTTTT. The encoded protein is CAISESRTGRNTGELFF.